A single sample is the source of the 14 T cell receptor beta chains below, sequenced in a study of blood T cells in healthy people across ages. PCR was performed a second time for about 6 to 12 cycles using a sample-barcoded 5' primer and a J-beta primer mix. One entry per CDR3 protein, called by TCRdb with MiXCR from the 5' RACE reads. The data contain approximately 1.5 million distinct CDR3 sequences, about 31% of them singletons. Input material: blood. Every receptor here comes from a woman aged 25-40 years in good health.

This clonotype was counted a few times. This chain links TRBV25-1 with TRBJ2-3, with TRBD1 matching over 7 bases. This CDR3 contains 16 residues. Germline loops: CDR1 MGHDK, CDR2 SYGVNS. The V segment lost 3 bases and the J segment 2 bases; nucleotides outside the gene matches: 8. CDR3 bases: TGTGCCAGCAGTGACCTTGGGACAGACCTCACAGATACGCAGTATTTT. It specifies CASSDLGTDLTDTQYF.

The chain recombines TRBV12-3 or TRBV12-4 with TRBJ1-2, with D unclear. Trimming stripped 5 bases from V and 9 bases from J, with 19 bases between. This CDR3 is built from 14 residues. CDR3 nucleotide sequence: TGTGCCAGCAGTCCCACCCAACCCGACCGGCGCTACACCTTC. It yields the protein CASSPTQPDRRYTF.

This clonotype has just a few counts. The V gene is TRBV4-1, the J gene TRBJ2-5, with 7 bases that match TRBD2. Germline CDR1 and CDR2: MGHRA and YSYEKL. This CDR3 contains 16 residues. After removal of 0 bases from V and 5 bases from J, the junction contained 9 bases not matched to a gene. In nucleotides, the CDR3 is TGCGCCAGCAGCCAAGATATGGGACTACCGCGGGAGACCCAGTACTTC. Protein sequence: CASSQDMGLPRETQYF.

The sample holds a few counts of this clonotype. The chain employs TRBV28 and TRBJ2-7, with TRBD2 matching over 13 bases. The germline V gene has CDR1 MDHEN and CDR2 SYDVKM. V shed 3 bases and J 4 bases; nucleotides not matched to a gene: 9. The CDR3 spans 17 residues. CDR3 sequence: CASSLHRTSGRGYEQYF. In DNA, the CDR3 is TGTGCCAGCAGTTTGCACAGGACTAGCGGGAGAGGTTACGAGCAGTACTTC.

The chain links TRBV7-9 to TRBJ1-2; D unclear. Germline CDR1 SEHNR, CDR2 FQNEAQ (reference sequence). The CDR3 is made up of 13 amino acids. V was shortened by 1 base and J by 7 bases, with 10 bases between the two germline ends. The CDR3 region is CASSLVDLGGYTF. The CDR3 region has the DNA TGTGCCAGCAGCTTAGTGGACCTGGGTGGCTACACCTTC.

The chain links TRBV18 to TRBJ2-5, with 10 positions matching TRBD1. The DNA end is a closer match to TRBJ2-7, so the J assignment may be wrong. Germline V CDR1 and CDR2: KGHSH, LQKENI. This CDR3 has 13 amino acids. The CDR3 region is CASQMTGGHEQYF. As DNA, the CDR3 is TGTGCCAGCCAAATGACAGGGGGCCACGAGCAGTACTTC.

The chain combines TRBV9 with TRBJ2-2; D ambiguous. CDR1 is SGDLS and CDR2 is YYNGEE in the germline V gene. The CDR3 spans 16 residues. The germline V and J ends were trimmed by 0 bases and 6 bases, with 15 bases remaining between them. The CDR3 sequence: CASSVDAGSVSGELFF. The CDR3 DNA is TGTGCCAGCAGCGTAGACGCCGGGTCAGTGTCCGGGGAGCTGTTTTTT.

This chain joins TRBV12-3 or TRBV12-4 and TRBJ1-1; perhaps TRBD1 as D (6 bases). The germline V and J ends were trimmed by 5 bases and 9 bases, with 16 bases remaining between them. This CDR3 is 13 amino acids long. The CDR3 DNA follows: TGTGCCAGCAGTCACTTCGACAGGCCCAAAGCTTTCTTT. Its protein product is CASSHFDRPKAFF.

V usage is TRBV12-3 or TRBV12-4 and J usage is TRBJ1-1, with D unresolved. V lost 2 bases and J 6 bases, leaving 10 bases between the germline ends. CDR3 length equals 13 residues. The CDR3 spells CASSLSDPAEAFF. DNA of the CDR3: TGTGCCAGCAGTTTATCGGACCCCGCTGAAGCTTTCTTT.

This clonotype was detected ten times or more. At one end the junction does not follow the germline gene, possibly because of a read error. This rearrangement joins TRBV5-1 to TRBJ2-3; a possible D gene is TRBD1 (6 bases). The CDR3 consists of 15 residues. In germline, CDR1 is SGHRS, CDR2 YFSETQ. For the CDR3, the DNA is TGTGCCAGCAGCCCCGGACAGAGTAGCACAGATACGCAGTATTTT. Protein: CASSPGQSSTDTQYF. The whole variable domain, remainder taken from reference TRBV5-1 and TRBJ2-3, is KAGVTQTPRYLIKTRGQQVTLSCSPISGHRSVSWYQQTPGQGLQFLFEYFSETQRNKGNFPGRFSGRQFSNSRSEMNVSTLELGDSALYLCASSPGQSSTDTQYFGPGTRLTVL.

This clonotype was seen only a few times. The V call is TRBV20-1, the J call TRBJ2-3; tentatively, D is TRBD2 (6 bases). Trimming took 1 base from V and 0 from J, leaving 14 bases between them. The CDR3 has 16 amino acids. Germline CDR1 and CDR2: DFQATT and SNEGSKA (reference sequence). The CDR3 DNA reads TGCAGTGCTAGAGGGACTCTTAGCGGTAGCACAGATACGCAGTATTTT. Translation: CSARGTLSGSTDTQYF.

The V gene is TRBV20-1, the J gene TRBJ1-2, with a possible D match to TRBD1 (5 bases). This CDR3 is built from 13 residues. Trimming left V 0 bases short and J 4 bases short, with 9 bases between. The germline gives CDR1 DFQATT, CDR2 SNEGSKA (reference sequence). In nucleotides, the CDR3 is TGCAGTGCTAGAGAGAAGGGGACCTATGGCTACACCTTC. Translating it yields CSAREKGTYGYTF.

Written as DNA, the CDR3 is TGCAGTGCTAGAGGGGGATGGCGGGAGGGCCTGGAGACCCAGTACTTC. Translated, it gives CSARGGWREGLETQYF. The genes are TRBV20-1 and TRBJ2-5; 9 bases are a match to TRBD2. There are 16 residues in the CDR3. V dropped 1 base and J dropped 5; count of bases not matched to a gene: 11. CDR1 is DFQATT, CDR2 SNEGSKA, per germline (reference sequence).

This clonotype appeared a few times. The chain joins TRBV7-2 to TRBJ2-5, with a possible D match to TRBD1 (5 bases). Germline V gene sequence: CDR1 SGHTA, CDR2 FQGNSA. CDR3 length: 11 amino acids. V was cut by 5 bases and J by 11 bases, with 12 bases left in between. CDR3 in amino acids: CASSPETEQYF. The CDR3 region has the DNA TGTGCCAGCAGCCCAGAGACAGAGCAGTACTTC.